The 10 T cell receptor beta chains below all came from one sample that was sequenced in a study of T cell responses to AZD1222 COVID-19 vaccine. Assay: immunoSEQ multiplex PCR; the TCRdb copy retains only in-frame clones and omits some. The table includes some 190,000 clones, around 94% detected once. The sample was peripheral blood, taken on day 0 of AZD1222 vaccination. The source is an adult in good health.

The rearrangement joins TRBV4-1 to TRBJ2-7, with D possibly being TRBD1 (5 bases). Germline CDR1 is MGHRA and CDR2 is YSYEKL. The CDR3 runs to 15 residues. Trimming stripped 1 base from V and 5 bases from J, with 15 bases between. The CDR3 DNA sequence: TGCGCCAGCAGCCAAGGACGGCAGGGAAGGAACGAGCAGTACTTC. This codes for CASSQGRQGRNEQYF.

The J gene is TRBJ1-1, the V gene TRBV5-8, with a possible D match to TRBD1 (6 bases). The V and J ends lost 0 bases and 0 bases respectively, with 15 bases between them. The CDR3 has 17 amino acids. Per germline, CDR1 SGHTS and CDR2 YDEGEE. This chain's CDR3 is CASSLVGSGHLNTEAFF. The CDR3 coding sequence is TGTGCCAGCAGCTTGGTAGGTTCGGGACACTTGAACACTGAAGCTTTCTTT.

This rearrangement joins TRBV9 to TRBJ1-3; 10 bases are a match to TRBD1. The germline V gene has CDR1 SGDLS and CDR2 YYNGEE. V dropped 2 bases and J dropped 8; count of bases not matched to a gene: 7. This CDR3 is 15 amino acids long. The CDR3 loop is CASSVQGQGLDTIYF. The CDR3 DNA is TGTGCCAGCAGCGTGCAGGGACAGGGGTTGGACACCATATATTTT.

The rearrangement uses TRBV4-2 and TRBJ1-1; TRBD1 agrees at 8 bases. This CDR3 is 15 amino acids long. V shed 1 base, J shed 6 bases, and the junction held 7 bases outside the gene matches. In germline, CDR1 is LGHNA, CDR2 YNFKEQ. CDR3 residues: CASSQATGGAPEAFF. The DNA of the CDR3 is TGTGCCAGCAGCCAAGCTACAGGGGGGGCCCCTGAAGCTTTCTTT.

The chain carries TRBV4-3 and TRBJ2-3, with TRBD2 matching 8 bases. V was clipped by 4 bases and J by 3 bases; unmatched bases: 3. The length of the CDR3 is 14 residues. Looked up from germline, CDR1 is LGHNA and CDR2 is YSLEER. Written as DNA, the CDR3 is TGCGCCAGCAGCCTCGGCGGGGGGACAGATACGCAGTATTTT. This encodes CASSLGGGTDTQYF.

The chain links TRBV4-2 to TRBJ1-2; D is undetermined. This CDR3 is built from 15 residues. Germline CDR1 is LGHNA and CDR2 is YNFKEQ. The germline V and J ends were trimmed by 0 bases and 2 bases, with 10 bases remaining between them. The CDR3 region has the DNA TGTGCCAGCAGCCAAGAAGGAGGGAAGAACTATGGCTACACCTTC. This sequence encodes CASSQEGGKNYGYTF.

This sequence joins TRBV12-3 or TRBV12-4 and TRBJ2-1; 8 bases line up with TRBD1. The CDR3 has 12 amino acids. V shed 7 bases and J 10 bases; nucleotides not matched to a gene: 6. CDR3 amino acids: CASNSGGGEQFF. The CDR3 DNA sequence: TGTGCCAGCAATTCAGGGGGCGGGGAGCAGTTCTTC.

V and J are TRBV4-2 and TRBJ2-2; 7 bases match TRBD1. CDR1 and CDR2 (germline): LGHNA, YNFKEQ. Losses at the gene ends were 1 base for V and 1 base for J; bases not matched to a gene: 9. This CDR3 has 18 amino acids. CDR3 amino acids: CASSQGQPGQMNTGELFF. In DNA form, the CDR3 reads TGTGCCAGCAGCCAAGGACAACCGGGACAGATGAACACCGGGGAGCTGTTTTTT.

This clone was seen just once. This chain joins TRBV2 and TRBJ1-2; 9 bases align to TRBD1. In germline, CDR1 is SNHLY, CDR2 FYNNEI. V trimming: 0 bases; J trimming: 2 bases; junction bases outside the gene matches: 4. The CDR3 covers 16 residues. The DNA of the CDR3 is TGTGCCAGCAGTGAAGCCGGGACAGGGCCCAACTATGGCTACACCTTC. It translates to CASSEAGTGPNYGYTF.

In this sample, this clone turned up a few times. The chain links TRBV7-9 to TRBJ1-3, with D maybe TRBD1 (5 bases). CDR1 and CDR2 (germline): SEHNR, FQNEAQ (reference sequence). Deletions cut 5 bases from V and 4 bases from J, with 6 bases between. This CDR3 region has 12 residues. CDR3 coding DNA: TGTGCCAGCAGCCGGGGGGGAAACACCATATATTTT. Its protein product is CASSRGGNTIYF.